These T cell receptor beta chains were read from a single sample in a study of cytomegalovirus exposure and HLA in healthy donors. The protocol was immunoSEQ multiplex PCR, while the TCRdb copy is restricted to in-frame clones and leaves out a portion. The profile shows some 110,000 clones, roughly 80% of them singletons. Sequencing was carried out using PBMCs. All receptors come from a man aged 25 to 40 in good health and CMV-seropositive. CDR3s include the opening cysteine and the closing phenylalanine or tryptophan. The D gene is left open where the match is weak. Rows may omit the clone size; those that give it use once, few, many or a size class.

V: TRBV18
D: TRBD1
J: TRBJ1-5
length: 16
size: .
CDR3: CASSPVGQVSNQPQHF
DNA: TGTGCCAGCTCACCTGTGGGACAGGTTAGCAATCAGCCCCAGCATTTT

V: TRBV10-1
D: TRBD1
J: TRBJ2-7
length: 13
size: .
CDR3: CASSLDRVYEQYF
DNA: TGCGCCAGCAGTTTAGACAGGGTCTACGAGCAGTACTTC

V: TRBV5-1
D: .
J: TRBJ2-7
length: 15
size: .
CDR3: CASSLGNGVSYEQYF
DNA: TGCGCCAGCAGCTTGGGGAACGGGGTCTCCTACGAGCAGTACTTC

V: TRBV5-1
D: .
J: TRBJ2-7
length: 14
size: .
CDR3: CASSLGQDTREQYF
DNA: TGCGCCAGCAGCTTGGGGCAGGACACTCGGGAGCAGTACTTC

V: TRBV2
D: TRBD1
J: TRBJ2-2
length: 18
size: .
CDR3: CASTKPGQGGRDTGELFF
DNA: TGTGCCAGCACTAAACCGGGACAGGGAGGGAGGGACACCGGGGAGCTGTTTTTT

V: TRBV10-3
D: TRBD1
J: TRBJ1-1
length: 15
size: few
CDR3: CAISQTGGAPTEAFF
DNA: TGTGCCATCAGTCAAACAGGGGGCGCACCCACTGAAGCTTTCTTT

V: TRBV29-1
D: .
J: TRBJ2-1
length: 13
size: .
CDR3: CSVDRGSYNEQFF
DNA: TGCAGCGTTGACAGGGGCTCCTACAATGAGCAGTTCTTC

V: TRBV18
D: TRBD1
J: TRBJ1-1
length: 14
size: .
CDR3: CASSLDRGRTEAFF
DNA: TGTGCCAGCTCACTGGACAGGGGACGCACTGAAGCTTTCTTT

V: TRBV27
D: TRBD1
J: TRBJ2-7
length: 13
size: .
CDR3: CASTTGGLYEQYF
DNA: TGTGCCAGCACGACAGGGGGCTTGTACGAGCAGTACTTC

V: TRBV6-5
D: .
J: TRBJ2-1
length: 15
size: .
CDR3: CASSPLSGPYNEQFF
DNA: TGTGCCAGCAGTCCGCTTAGCGGCCCCTACAATGAGCAGTTCTTC

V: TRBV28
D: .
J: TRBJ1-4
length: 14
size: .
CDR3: CASSPGLTDEKLFF
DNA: TGTGCCAGCAGCCCGGGACTGACTGATGAAAAACTGTTTTTT

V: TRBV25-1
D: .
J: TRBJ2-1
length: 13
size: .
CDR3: CASSAGNYNEQFF
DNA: TGTGCCAGCAGTGCCGGGAATTACAATGAGCAGTTCTTC

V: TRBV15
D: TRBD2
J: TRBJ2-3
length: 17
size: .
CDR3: CATSRGGAGGATDTQYF
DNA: TGTGCCACCAGCAGGGGGGGGGCGGGGGGAGCTACAGATACGCAGTATTTT

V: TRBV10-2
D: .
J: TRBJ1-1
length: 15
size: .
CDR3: CASSESVGRGTEAFF
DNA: TGCGCCAGCAGTGAGTCTGTGGGGAGGGGCACTGAAGCTTTCTTT

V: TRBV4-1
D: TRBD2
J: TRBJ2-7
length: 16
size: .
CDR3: CASSRTTSGDSYEQYF
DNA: TGCGCCAGCAGCCGAACTACTAGCGGGGACTCCTACGAGCAGTACTTC

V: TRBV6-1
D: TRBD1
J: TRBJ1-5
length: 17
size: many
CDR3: CASSEKRDRGSNQPQHF
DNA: TGTGCCAGCAGTGAAAAAAGGGACAGGGGCAGCAATCAGCCCCAGCATTTT

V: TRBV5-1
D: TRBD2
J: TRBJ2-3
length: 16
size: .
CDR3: CASSLAAGGNTDTQYF
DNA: TGCGCCAGCAGCTTGGCGGCGGGGGGAAACACAGATACGCAGTATTTT

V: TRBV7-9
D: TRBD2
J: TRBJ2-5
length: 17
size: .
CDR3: CASSLGLAGRVQEAQYF
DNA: TGTGCCAGCAGCTTGGGACTAGCGGGGAGGGTTCAAGAGGCCCAGTACTTC

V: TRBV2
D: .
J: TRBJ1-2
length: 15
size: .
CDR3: CASSEVDRWNYGYTF
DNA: TGTGCCAGCAGTGAAGTTGACAGGTGGAACTATGGCTACACCTTC

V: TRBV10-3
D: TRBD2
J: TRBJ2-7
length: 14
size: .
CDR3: CAISRTSAFYEQYF
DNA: TGTGCCATCAGCAGGACTAGCGCGTTCTACGAGCAGTACTTC

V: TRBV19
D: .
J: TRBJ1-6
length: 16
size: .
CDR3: CASTPRASSYNSPLHF
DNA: TGTGCCAGTACCCCGCGGGCGAGCTCCTATAATTCACCCCTCCACTTT

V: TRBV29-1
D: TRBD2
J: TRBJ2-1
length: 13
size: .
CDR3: CSVQGLAGNEQFF
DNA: TGCAGCGTTCAGGGACTAGCGGGTAATGAGCAGTTCTTC

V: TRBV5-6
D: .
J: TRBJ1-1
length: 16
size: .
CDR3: CASSLGQVLMNTEAFF
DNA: TGTGCCAGCAGCTTGGGGCAGGTACTCATGAACACTGAAGCTTTCTTT

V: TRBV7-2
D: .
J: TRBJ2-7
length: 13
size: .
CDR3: CASSAQQGYEQYF
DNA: TGTGCCAGCAGCGCCCAACAGGGCTACGAGCAGTACTTC

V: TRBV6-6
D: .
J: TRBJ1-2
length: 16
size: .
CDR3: CASSYSRQGRAYGYTF
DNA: TGTGCCAGCAGTTACTCGAGGCAGGGAAGAGCTTATGGCTACACCTTC

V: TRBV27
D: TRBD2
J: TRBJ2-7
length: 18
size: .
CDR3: CASSRSARSGGILYEQYF
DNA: TGTGCCAGCAGCCGAAGTGCACGGAGCGGGGGAATCCTCTACGAGCAGTACTTC

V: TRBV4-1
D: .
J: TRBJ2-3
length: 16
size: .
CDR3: CASSQGGLPGADTQYF
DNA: TGCGCCAGCAGCCAAGGCGGGCTGCCTGGCGCAGATACGCAGTATTTT

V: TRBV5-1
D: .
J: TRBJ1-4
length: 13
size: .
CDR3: CASSFRFGEKLFF
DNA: TGCGCCAGCAGCTTTAGGTTCGGGGAAAAACTGTTTTTT

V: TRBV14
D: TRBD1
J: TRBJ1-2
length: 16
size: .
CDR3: CASSQEADRGLLGYTF
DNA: TGTGCCAGCAGCCAAGAAGCGGACAGGGGACTCTTAGGCTACACCTTC

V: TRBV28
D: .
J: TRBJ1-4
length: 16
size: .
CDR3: CASSAYRQPTNEKLFF
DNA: TGTGCCAGCAGTGCCTACCGACAGCCAACTAATGAAAAACTGTTTTTT

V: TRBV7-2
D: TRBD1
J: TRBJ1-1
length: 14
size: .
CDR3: CASSEHRGLTEAFF
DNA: TGTGCCAGCAGCGAGCACAGGGGGCTCACTGAAGCTTTCTTT

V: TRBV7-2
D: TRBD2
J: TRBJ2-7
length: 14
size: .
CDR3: CASSAPERGAEQYF
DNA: TGTGCCAGCAGCGCACCCGAGCGGGGGGCCGAGCAGTACTTC

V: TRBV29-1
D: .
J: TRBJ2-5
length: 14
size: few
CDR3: CSVGAPRRGETQYF
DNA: TGCAGCGTTGGGGCGCCCCGGCGGGGTGAGACCCAGTACTTC

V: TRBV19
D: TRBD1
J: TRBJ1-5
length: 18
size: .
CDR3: CASSGTPGTGDSNQPQHF
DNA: TGTGCCAGTAGTGGCACCCCCGGGACAGGGGATAGCAATCAGCCCCAGCATTTT

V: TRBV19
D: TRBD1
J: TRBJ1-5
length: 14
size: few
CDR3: CAIGRGLGNQPQHF
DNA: TGTGCCATCGGGAGGGGGCTCGGCAATCAGCCCCAGCATTTT

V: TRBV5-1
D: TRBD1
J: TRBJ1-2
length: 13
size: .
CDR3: CASSLGTVYGYTF
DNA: TGCGCCAGCAGCTTAGGGACAGTCTATGGCTACACCTTC

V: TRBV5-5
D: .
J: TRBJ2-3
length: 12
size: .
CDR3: CASSPQGDTQYF
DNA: TGTGCCAGCAGCCCCCAGGGAGATACGCAGTATTTT

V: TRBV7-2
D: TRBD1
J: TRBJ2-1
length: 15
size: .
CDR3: CASSPPGTANNEQFF
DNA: TGTGCCAGCAGTCCCCCCGGGACAGCTAACAATGAGCAGTTCTTC

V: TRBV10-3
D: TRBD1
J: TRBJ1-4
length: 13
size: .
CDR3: CATRQGSGEKLFF
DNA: TGTGCCACACGACAGGGATCCGGTGAAAAACTGTTTTTT

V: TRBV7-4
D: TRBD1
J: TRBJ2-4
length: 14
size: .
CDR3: CASRGTGVGNIQYF
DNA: TGTGCCAGCAGGGGGACAGGGGTAGGGAACATTCAGTACTTC

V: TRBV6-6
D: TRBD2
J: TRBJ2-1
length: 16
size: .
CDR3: CASSSSGTRENNEQFF
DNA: TGTGCCAGCAGTTCCTCCGGGACTAGGGAGAACAATGAGCAGTTCTTC

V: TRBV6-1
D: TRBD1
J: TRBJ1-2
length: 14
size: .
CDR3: CASSNLDRFYGYTF
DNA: TGTGCCAGCAGCAATTTGGACAGGTTCTATGGCTACACCTTC

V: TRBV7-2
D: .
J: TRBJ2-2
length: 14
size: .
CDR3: CASSLQMNTGELFF
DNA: TGTGCCAGCAGCCTCCAGATGAACACCGGGGAGCTGTTTTTT

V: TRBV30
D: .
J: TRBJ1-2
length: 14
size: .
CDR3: CAWSRRGGSYGYTF
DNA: TGTGCCTGGAGCCGGCGGGGAGGGAGCTATGGCTACACCTTC

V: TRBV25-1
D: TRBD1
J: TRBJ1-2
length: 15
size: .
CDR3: CASSESGQGNYGYTF
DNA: TGTGCCAGCAGTGAAAGCGGACAGGGGAACTATGGCTACACCTTC

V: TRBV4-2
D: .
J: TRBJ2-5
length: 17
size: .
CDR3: CASSPQKGGRGGETQYF
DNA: TGTGCCAGCAGCCCCCAGAAGGGGGGGAGAGGAGGAGAGACCCAGTACTTC

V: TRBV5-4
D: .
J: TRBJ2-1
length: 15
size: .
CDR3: CASSLGQGGNNEQFF
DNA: TGTGCCAGCAGCTTGGGGCAGGGGGGAAACAATGAGCAGTTCTTC

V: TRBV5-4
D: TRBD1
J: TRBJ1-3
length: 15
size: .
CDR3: CASSPGQGAGNTIYF
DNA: TGTGCCAGCAGCCCGGGGCAGGGGGCAGGAAACACCATATATTTT

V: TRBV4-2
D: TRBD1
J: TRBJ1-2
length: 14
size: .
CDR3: CASRARDRGDGYTF
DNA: TGTGCCAGCAGGGCTAGGGACAGGGGGGATGGCTACACCTTC

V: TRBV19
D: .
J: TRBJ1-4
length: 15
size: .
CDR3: CASSIGRGYNEKLFF
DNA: TGTGCCAGTAGTATAGGCAGGGGATATAATGAAAAACTGTTTTTT

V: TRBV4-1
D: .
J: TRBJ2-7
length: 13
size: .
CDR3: CASSPGESYEQYF
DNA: TGCGCCAGCAGCCCGGGGGAGTCCTACGAGCAGTACTTC

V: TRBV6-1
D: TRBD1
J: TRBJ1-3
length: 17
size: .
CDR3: CASSEPFQGGVGNTIYF
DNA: TGTGCCAGCAGTGAACCTTTCCAAGGGGGCGTTGGAAACACCATATATTTT

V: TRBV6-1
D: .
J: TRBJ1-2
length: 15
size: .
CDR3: CASSEHGGEPYGYTF
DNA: TGTGCCAGCAGTGAACACGGGGGGGAGCCGTATGGCTACACCTTC

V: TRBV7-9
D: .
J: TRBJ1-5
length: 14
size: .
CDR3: CASSQTASNQPQHF
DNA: TGTGCCAGCAGCCAGACAGCTAGCAATCAGCCCCAGCATTTT

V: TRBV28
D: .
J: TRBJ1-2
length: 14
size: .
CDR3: CASTSARENYGYTF
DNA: TGTGCCAGCACCTCCGCCCGGGAGAACTATGGCTACACCTTC

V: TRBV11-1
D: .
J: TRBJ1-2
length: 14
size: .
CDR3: CASSLGTANYGYTF
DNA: TGTGCCAGCAGCTTAGGGACAGCTAACTATGGCTACACCTTC

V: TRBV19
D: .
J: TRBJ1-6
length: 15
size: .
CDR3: CASSIQQGRGSPLHF
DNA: TGTGCCAGTAGTATTCAACAGGGAAGGGGTTCACCCCTCCACTTT

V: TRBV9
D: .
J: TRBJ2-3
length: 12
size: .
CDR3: CASSQGTDTQYF
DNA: TGTGCCAGCAGCCAGGGCACAGATACGCAGTATTTT

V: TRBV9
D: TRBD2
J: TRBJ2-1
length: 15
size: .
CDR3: CASSELALSYNEQFF
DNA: TGTGCCAGCAGCGAACTAGCGCTCTCCTACAATGAGCAGTTCTTC

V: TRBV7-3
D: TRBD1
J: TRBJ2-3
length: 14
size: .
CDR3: CASSGQGGTDTQYF
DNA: TGTGCCAGCAGCGGACAGGGGGGCACAGATACGCAGTATTTT